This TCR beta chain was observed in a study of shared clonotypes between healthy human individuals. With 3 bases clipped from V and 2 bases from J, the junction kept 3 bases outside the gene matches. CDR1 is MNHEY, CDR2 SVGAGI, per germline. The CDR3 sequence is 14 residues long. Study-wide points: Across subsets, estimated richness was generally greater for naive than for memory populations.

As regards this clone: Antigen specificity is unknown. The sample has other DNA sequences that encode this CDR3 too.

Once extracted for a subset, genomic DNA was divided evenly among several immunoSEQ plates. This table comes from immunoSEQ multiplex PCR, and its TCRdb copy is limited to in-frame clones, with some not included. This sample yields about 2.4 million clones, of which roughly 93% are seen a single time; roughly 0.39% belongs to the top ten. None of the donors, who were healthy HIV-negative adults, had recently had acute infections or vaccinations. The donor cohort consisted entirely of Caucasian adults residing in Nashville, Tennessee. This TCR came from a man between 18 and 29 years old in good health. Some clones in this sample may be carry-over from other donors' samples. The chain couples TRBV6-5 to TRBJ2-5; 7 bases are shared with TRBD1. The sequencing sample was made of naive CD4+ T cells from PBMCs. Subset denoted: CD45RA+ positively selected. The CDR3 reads CASSYGGQQETQYF. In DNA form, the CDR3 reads TGTGCCAGCAGTTATGGGGGACAGCAAGAGACCCAGTACTTC.